This T cell receptor (beta chain) was sequenced for a study of cytomegalovirus exposure and HLA in healthy donors (dated by TCRdb to about 2017). Study-wide context: In an earlier analysis of roughly 500 of the donors, around 300 Gb of sequence data and 95 million to 130 million unique TCR beta sequences from 150 million to 200 million T cells were reported. An early release covering some 640 HLA-typed donors comprised about 300 gigabases of sequencing data and tens of millions of unique TCR sequences. Among the roughly 370 genotyped donors, approximately 81% belonged to the genetic ancestry cluster associated with self-reported Caucasian donors. The study aimed to test whether signatures of past pathogen exposure could be identified by cataloging public T cell receptors. The study profiled the T cell repertoires of under 700 subjects by immunosequencing and related them to cytomegalovirus serostatus. A separate validation cohort of roughly 130 different subjects was used in addition to the approximately 640-subject first cohort. The study combined high-throughput TCR immunosequencing, statistical association of individual TCRs with disease status, and machine learning to predict cytomegalovirus infection status. In a later analysis, previously published TCR beta repertoires from 550 to 700 donors were re-analyzed and high-resolution HLA genotyping was added so that TCR occurrence patterns could be studied. Rather than drawing on any new phenotypic data, the later analysis identified candidate immune exposures from TCR beta sequences and the way those sequences occurred across donors. To decide whether each TCR beta V gene segment behaved as functional or pseudogenic, an earlier analysis of nearly 600 of the donors relied on high-throughput TCR beta sequencing. Alongside the repertoire data, information on donor age, sex, ethnicity and CMV serostatus was compiled. A later genetic analysis took genome-wide SNP genotypes for about 55% of the 666 donors and used that subset as a discovery cohort. All discovery cohort repertoires had been generated on a single sequencing platform. HLA typing included class I and class II loci at four-digit resolution. The number of typed donors differed by locus: roughly 620-640 for A, B, C, DRB1 and DQB1; 522 for DQA1; fewer than 610 for DPA1; and roughly 450 for DPB1. Several DR-DQ haplotypes were treated as single units for association and clustering because of strong linkage in the cohort. On average, roughly 240,000 unique TCR beta nucleotide sequences were sequenced per donor among a few hundred genotyped donors of the cohort, with roughly 19% of those sequences being non-productive.

From a lookup of the germline V gene, CDR1 and CDR2 are MDHEN and SYDVKM. V is pared back by 6 bases and J by 6 bases, with 17 bases lying between the germline termini. Including cysteine and phenylalanine, the CDR3 has 14 amino acids. The sequence is cut down to CDR3 DNA, 42 bases in frame from base 1. The cohort was made up of 666 healthy bone marrow donors. At the time of sampling, every cohort member was nominally healthy, though immune exposures that went unrecorded were likely present. The donor was CMV seropositive and belonged to the group of 250 to 300 seropositive cohort members. Every donor gave a peripheral blood sample, and the peripheral blood mononuclear cells from that sample were used for TCR beta sequencing. Genomic DNA was extracted from the blood cell samples with the Qiagen DNeasy Blood Extraction Kit. Here is what the overall study found, with its caveats: Several of the top co-occurrence clusters appeared to be linked to parvovirus B19, influenza, CMV and Epstein-Barr virus, according to a later analysis. Compared with equally common non-associated chains, HLA-associated TCR beta chains in a later analysis were more clonally expanded and had lower generation probabilities. Correlated functional status among segregating V segments might be attributable to linkage disequilibrium, but an unknown experimental factor could not be ruled out. The classifier was reported to diagnose cytomegalovirus status with high specificity and sensitivity in both the original cohort and the validation cohort. A group of highly shared sequence variants was considered likely to be a technical artifact of the sequencing pipeline. The authors suggested that the approach could potentially be generalized to other disease states and immunological phenotypes. A later analysis found that most CMV-associated TCR beta chains appeared HLA-restricted, with HLA associations seemingly driven largely by CMV exposure. Most TCR sequences were observed very rarely across donors, whereas some public TCRs were present in many individuals. A few of the identified cytomegalovirus-associated TCR beta chains were confirmed in vitro to be specific for cytomegalovirus antigens. A further reported finding was that TCR beta sequences accurately predicted the HLA-A and HLA-B alleles for most subjects in the first cohort. In a later genetic analysis, a missense DCLRE1C variant was associated with V-gene and J-gene trimming of TCR beta chains, and the association was replicated in an independent cohort. The presence/absence analyses assumed that sequencing depth was roughly uniform across donors, and that assumption may not be true. Specific HLA alleles were associated with 16,951 TCR beta sequences at a false discovery rate of 0.05 in a later analysis. In a later analysis, TCR association rates were found to vary across HLA loci, with the most associated TCRs seen for DRB1 alleles and the fewest for HLA-C alleles. Strong co-occurrence of HLA alleles, especially DR and DQ, made assigning TCR associations to individual alleles difficult. Broadly in line with IMGT annotations, most TCR beta V segments showed up in productive rearrangements about 90% or about 30% of the time in an earlier analysis of several hundred of the donors. In the study, roughly 160 TCR beta chains were listed as associated with cytomegalovirus. Because some donors lacked HLA typing at each locus, the association tests relied only on the typed subset. Immune exposure information for the cohort was limited to CMV serostatus. According to a later genetic analysis, donors in an Asian-associated ancestry cluster had fewer N-insertions in productive TCRs than the approximately 650-donor mean. The cohort was sequenced for TCR beta chains only, and without alpha or paired-chain data the features that could be detected were limited. Because counts were too low, 15 to 20 rarely observed V segments, including chromosome 9 orphons, were left out of the earlier analysis of a few hundred of the donors. The 87-base-pair reads could not distinguish some IMGT-functional V segments, including TRBV6-2 and TRBV6-3, so those segments were excluded.

This clone was observed once. This receptor's antigen is unknown. Per-base quality was not reported, and no clone a single base away is much larger than it. The library was built by means of the immunoSEQ multiplex PCR assay. For the multiplex PCR, a mixture combining 60 forward primers for TCR Vbeta segments and 13 reverse primers for TCR Jbeta segments was used. Amplification of the CDR3 region of rearranged TCR beta genes was performed with a multiplex PCR assay on genomic DNA. The Illumina HiSeq System was used to sequence the amplified TCR beta libraries as 87-base-pair reads. Under the source paper's analysis protocol: A later analysis counted approximately 74 million unique TCR beta chains across the 550 to 750 repertoires, and 9.5 million to 11 million of these chains were shared by at least two donors. Raw reads were error-corrected and collapsed into unique sequences by a nearest-neighbor algorithm in which closely related sequences were merged to remove PCR and sequencing errors. Alignment of CDR3 sequences to IMGT reference sequences was used to assign V, D and J gene segments. For a sequence to be retained, a match of at least six nucleotides was required to both a V gene segment and a J gene segment. A rearrangement counted as productive if the CDR3 had no stop codons and remained in frame with V and J, and every other rearrangement counted as non-productive. Following IMGT convention, CDR3 was defined as the stretch from the second conserved V-encoded cysteine up to the conserved J-encoded phenylalanine. Sequences without an unambiguous match to a single V gene segment were excluded from the earlier analysis of about 600 of the donors. An earlier analysis of a few hundred of the donors classified V segments as functional when productive rearrangements were above 56.7% and as segregating when the standard deviation between donors was above 5%. A statistical classification framework was developed to diagnose cytomegalovirus status using the catalog of TCR beta chain sequences. A later analysis assigned V and J genes by comparing TCR nucleotide sequences with IMGT/GENE-DB human TR gene sequences. Using the TCRdist pipeline, a later analysis assigned CDR3 sequences along with most-parsimonious VDJ recombination scenarios. In a later analysis, every TCR beta chain was defined by the combination of its CDR3 amino acid sequence and its V-gene family, and reads without a unique V-gene family were dropped. In a later analysis, 550 to 650 highly shared, low-generation-probability nucleotide sequences were removed to address suspected cross-contamination and a sequencing artifact. For each public chain, a later analysis derived a clonal expansion index from normalized ranks of inferred template counts within each repertoire. In a later analysis, generation probabilities were computed with a VDJ recombination model fitted to out-of-frame rearrangements, and the resulting probabilities were checked against IGoR. In a later analysis, TCR-TCR, TCR-HLA and TCR-CMV co-occurrence was scored with hypergeometric tests, and a repertoire-size bias correction was applied to TCR pairs. In a later analysis, false discovery rates were estimated by permuting HLA or CMV assignments 20 times. A later analysis grouped co-occurring TCRs with DBSCAN, adding TCRdist sequence similarity when clustering within HLA-allele-positive subsets. Repertoires with fewer than 30,000 or more than 120,000 public chains were left out of co-occurrence clustering, as were about five repertoires with anomalous nucleotide sharing. Entries here come from immuneACCESS through TCRdb and include only in-frame sequences with V and J called. Some clones fail to appear in such tables; in the studies checked, an unresolved V gene covers under half of the shortfall, and the cause of the remainder is unknown. For V, J and clone size, that table is used; D and trimming come from the DNA. In all, the sample holds approximately 150,000 clones, and approximately 78% of those were seen once. 5.5% to 7% of the sample rests with the top ten.

The sequence came from a woman in her thirties or forties in good health and CMV-seropositive. Specimen: PBMCs. The chain links TRBV28 with TRBJ1-1, and the D gene may be TRBD1, 6 bases matching. This receptor has the CDR3 CASSPQGLVPEAFF. The nucleotides are TGTGCCAGCAGCCCACAGGGATTAGTGCCTGAAGCTTTCTTT.